This T cell receptor (beta chain) was profiled in a study of blood T cell repertoires in COVID-19 (TCRdb year 2020). About the full investigation: Samples from collaborators originated in the United States, Italy and Spain and spanned both the acute and convalescent phases of COVID-19. Samples came from the ongoing ImmuneRACE study (first 160 participants) plus 1,254 subjects from 6 global collaborators. Subjects who had been exposed to COVID-19, were actively infected with it, or had recovered from it provided the deeply sampled blood TCRbeta repertoires that made up the dataset. The repertoires were released in a freely available public database intended as a resource for research on the immune response to SARS-CoV-2. Sample metadata almost always included a de-identified subject ID, COVID-19 status, age in years and sex. The material from the prospective study consisted of cDNA or gDNA derived from T cells, B-cell-depleted T cells, or PBMCs. Where available, HLA class I and class II types were obtained from metadata supplied by the sample provider rather than from assay-based typing. Overall results and qualifications from the work: The quantity of clinical and demographic metadata differed by source and by participant and was supplied without curation.

Notes on this clone: There is no known antigen for this receptor. No much larger clone exists at a distance of one base, and base qualities are not known.

TCRbeta CDR3 regions were amplified from genomic DNA using the immunoSEQ Assay, a bias-controlled multiplex PCR. For the original study's pipeline: The number of nucleated cells in each sample was estimated by amplification of reference gene primers within the assay. To quantify the absolute abundance of each unique TCRbeta CDR3 rearrangement, sequence reads were collapsed and filtered. Productive Simpson clonality was computed per sample as the square root of Simpson's diversity index over productive rearrangements. Here the immuneACCESS table is served through TCRdb, limited to in-frame sequences with V and J called. Missing clones are a known gap in these copies; in checked studies unresolved V genes cover under half, and the rest lacks a known reason. V and J calls and clone size are copied from that table; D and trimming were computed from the DNA. This sample has roughly 30,000 clones in its table, and 85% of those were observed once. The top ten clones comprise about 14% of the sample.

V ends up 5 bases short and J 8 bases short, with an unmatched junction base count of 11. The cysteine opens and the phenylalanine closes a CDR3 of 16 amino acids. Left in the record is the CDR3 DNA by itself, 48 bases read in frame from the first base. The germline V gene encodes CDR1 SGHAT and CDR2 FQNNGV. Whole blood was collected in K2EDTA tubes by collaborating institutions according to the institutions' own protocols. For TCRbeta analysis, collaborators shipped samples in one of three forms: frozen whole blood, isolated PBMCs, or DNA extracted from either of those sample types. This clonotype originated in a human donor with acute or convalescent COVID-19. The donor label of this sample is uncertain. The sequencing input was peripheral blood. The rearrangement joined TRBV11-2 to TRBJ2-1, with 11 bases matching TRBD2. The CDR3 reads CASSALAGAYIDEQFF. The sequenced DNA: TGTGCCAGCAGCGCACTAGCGGGGGCTTACATAGATGAGCAGTTCTTC.